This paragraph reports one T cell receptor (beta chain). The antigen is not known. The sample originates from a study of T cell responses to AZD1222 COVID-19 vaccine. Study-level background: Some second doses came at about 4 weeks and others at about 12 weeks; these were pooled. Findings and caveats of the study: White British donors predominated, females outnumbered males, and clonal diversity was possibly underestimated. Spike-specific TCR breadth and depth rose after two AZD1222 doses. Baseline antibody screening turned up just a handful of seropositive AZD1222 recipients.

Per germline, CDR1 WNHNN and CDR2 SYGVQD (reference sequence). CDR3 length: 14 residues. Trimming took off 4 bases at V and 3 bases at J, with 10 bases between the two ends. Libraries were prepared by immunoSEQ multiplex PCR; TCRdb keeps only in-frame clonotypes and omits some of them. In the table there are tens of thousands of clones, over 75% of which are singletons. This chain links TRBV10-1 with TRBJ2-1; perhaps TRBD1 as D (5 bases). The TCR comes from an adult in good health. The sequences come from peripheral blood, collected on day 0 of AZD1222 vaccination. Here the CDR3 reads CASSGWTSYNEQFF. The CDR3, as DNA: TGCGCCAGCAGTGGATGGACAAGCTACAATGAGCAGTTCTTC.